The next 9 T cell receptor beta chains were all read from a single sample in a study of CD8+CD57+ T cells in acquired aplastic anemia. The study profiled TCR beta VDJ and CDR3 using genomic DNA as template. Each CDR3 protein is one row after TCRdb ran MiXCR on the reads. The sample includes about 210,000 distinct CDR3 sequences, over 60% seen only once; the top ten take 25% to 30%. What was sequenced was sorted CD4+, CD8+, or CD8+CD57+ T cells (not recorded which) from PBMCs. The receptors originated from a human donor in good health.

This chain links TRBV2 with TRBJ1-1, with D uncertain. Trimming stripped 0 bases from V and 10 bases from J, with 9 bases between. The CDR3 is 12 amino acids. Germline-derived CDR1 and CDR2 are SNHLY and FYNNEI. CDR3 amino acids: CASSEAAVGAFF. CDR3 sequence (DNA): TGTGCCAGCAGTGAAGCTGCCGTGGGAGCTTTCTTT. Full variable domain (missing parts from reference TRBV2 and TRBJ1-1): EPEVTQTPSHQVTQMGQEVILRCVPISNHLYFYWYRQILGQKVEFLVSFYNNEISEKSEIFDDQFSVERPDGSNFTLKIRSTKLEDSAMYFCASSEAAVGAFFGQGTRLTVV.

This chain uses TRBV5-1 with TRBJ2-7; 10 nucleotides align to TRBD1. J was trimmed by 5 bases and V by 3 bases; bases with no gene match: 8. There are 15 residues in the CDR3. Germline CDR1 and CDR2: SGHRS and YFSETQ. In DNA form, the CDR3 reads TGCGCCAGCAGCTGGGGGACAGGGACAGGGGACGAGCAGTACTTC. It encodes CASSWGTGTGDEQYF. The whole variable domain, remainder taken from reference TRBV5-1 and TRBJ2-7, is KAGVTQTPRYLIKTRGQQVTLSCSPISGHRSVSWYQQTPGQGLQFLFEYFSETQRNKGNFPGRFSGRQFSNSRSEMNVSTLELGDSALYLCASSWGTGTGDEQYFGPGTRLTVT.

This chain joins TRBV2 and TRBJ2-1; D is perhaps TRBD2 (6 bases). The V gene's germline CDR1 is SNHLY and CDR2 FYNNEI. This CDR3 spans 15 amino acids. V lost 11 bases to trimming and J lost 2 bases, with 19 bases between them. CDR3 DNA sequence: TGTGCCGGCACTGACAAGACGGGGGCCTACAATGAGCAGTTCTTC. Amino acid sequence: CAGTDKTGAYNEQFF.

The rearrangement uses TRBV20-1 and TRBJ2-7, with 10 bases aligning to TRBD1. CDR3 length equals 16 residues. V lost 5 bases, J lost 6 bases, and 16 bases stayed unmatched. CDR1 is DFQATT and CDR2 is SNEGSKA in the germline V gene (reference sequence). For the CDR3, the DNA is TGCAGTGCTGGTATCCAAACCGGGACAGGGGTGTCCGAGCAGTACTTC. Translated, it gives CSAGIQTGTGVSEQYF.

The chain recombines TRBV9 with TRBJ1-2; D is perhaps TRBD1 (5 bases). Germline V lookup: CDR1 SGDLS, CDR2 YYNGEE. The germline V and J ends were trimmed by 0 bases and 8 bases, with 17 bases remaining between them. The CDR3 has 15 residues. The CDR3 DNA sequence: TGTGCCAGCAGCGTAGACCCCCGCAGGGAAGGAGGCTACACCTTC. Protein product: CASSVDPRREGGYTF.

The V call is TRBV7-2, the J call TRBJ2-3; D possibly uses TRBD1 or TRBD2 (5 bases each). The CDR3 extends over 12 amino acids. V lost 6 bases, J lost 8 bases, and 12 bases lay in between. In germline, CDR1 is SGHTA, CDR2 FQGNSA. The CDR3 DNA reads TGTGCCAGCAGGGCTAGTGGGGGTACGCAGTATTTT. Amino acids: CASRASGGTQYF. Full variable domain (missing parts from reference TRBV7-2 and TRBJ2-3): GAGVSQSPSNKVTEKGKDVELRCDPISGHTALYWYRQSLGQGLEFLIYFQGNSAPDKSGLPSDRFSAERTGGSVSTLTIQRTQQEDSAVYLCASRASGGTQYFGPGTRLTVL.

CDR3 residues: CSARAPKTTHNEQFF. CDR3 DNA: TGCAGTGCTAGGGCCCCTAAGACTACGCACAATGAGCAGTTCTTC. The rearrangement links TRBV20-1 to TRBJ2-1; tentatively, D is TRBD2 (5 bases). This CDR3 comprises 15 residues. Trimming removed 3 bases from V and 5 bases from J, with 17 bases in between. CDR1 is DFQATT, CDR2 SNEGSKA, per germline (reference sequence).

The table lists this clonotype with a count of one. The chain's CDR3 is CASSIKAGTEAFF. DNA for the CDR3: TGTGCCAGTAGTATCAAGGCGGGGACTGAAGCTTTCTTT. The chain is built from TRBV19 and TRBJ1-1; no clear D. V was pared by 3 bases and J by 5 bases, with 10 bases between. The germline gives CDR1 LNHDA, CDR2 SQIVND (reference sequence). The CDR3 spans 13 residues.

In this sample, this clonotype turned up a few times. The rearrangement links TRBV7-8 to TRBJ1-3; D gene uncertain. The CDR3 covers 15 residues. The ends were cut back, 5 bases at V and 0 bases at J, with 11 bases in the middle. Looked up from germline, CDR1 is SGHVS and CDR2 is FQNEAQ. The CDR3 protein is CASSGNGVSGNTIYF. DNA of the CDR3: TGTGCCAGCAGCGGGAACGGGGTCTCTGGAAACACCATATATTTT.